This TCR beta chain came from a study of T cell changes during pregnancy in multiple sclerosis. TCRdb's copy holds only in-frame clones and misses some; the assay was immunoSEQ multiplex PCR. The data contain 30,000 to 50,000 clones, about 91% of them singletons. This clone has just one count. The TCR sequence derives from a female donor in good health, enrolled as a control in a pregnancy study. The starting material was CD4+ T cells from peripheral blood mononuclear cells, obtained in the third trimester of pregnancy.

The CDR3 coding sequence is TGTGCCAGCAGTGGCAGGGGTAGGAACACCGGGGAGCTGTTTTTT. This translates into CASSGRGRNTGELFF. This chain links TRBV2 with TRBJ2-2, with D perhaps TRBD1 (6 bases). Germline V gene lookup returns CDR1 SNHLY and CDR2 FYNNEI. The CDR3 is 15 residues long. V lost 4 bases to trimming and J lost 1 base, with 10 bases between them.